This T cell receptor (beta chain) was captured by sequencing in a study of human T cells and chemical hapten exposure. Across the study: DPC at 2% was the sensitizing agent, placed on roughly 2 cm by roughly 2 cm of upper inner arm skin. The upper back received 0.01% DPC by patch testing, with results read at 6 days. Recorded diagnoses among the mostly female patients were alopecia areata, totalis or universalis.

TCRdb redid the calling of the RACE reads with MiXCR, one entry per CDR3 protein. This table has approximately 350,000 distinct CDR3 sequences, around 7% appearing once. The time point is: patch test 1, 2 weeks after DPC sensitization. The sample's treatment: therapeutic diphenylcyclopropenone sensitization with weekly scalp DPC. V was clipped by 0 bases and J by 0 bases, with 12 bases between them. The germline V gene encodes CDR1 LGHNA and CDR2 YSLEER. The CDR3 is 16 amino acids. Broader study findings: The study found that DPC sensitization did not change TCRs above 1 in 1000 frequency.

A few counts support this clonotype. What it binds is not known. This TCR came from a woman between 18 and 29 years old with alopecia areata. Some clones in this sample may be carry-over from other donors' samples. The chain combines TRBV4-3 with TRBJ2-7; D not resolved. This material consisted of whole blood, taken in connection with sensitization to the hapten diphenylcyclopropenone (DPC). CDR3 protein: CASSQDPGPLSYEQYF. The CDR3 nucleotides are TGCGCCAGCAGCCAAGATCCCGGTCCCCTCTCCTACGAGCAGTACTTC.